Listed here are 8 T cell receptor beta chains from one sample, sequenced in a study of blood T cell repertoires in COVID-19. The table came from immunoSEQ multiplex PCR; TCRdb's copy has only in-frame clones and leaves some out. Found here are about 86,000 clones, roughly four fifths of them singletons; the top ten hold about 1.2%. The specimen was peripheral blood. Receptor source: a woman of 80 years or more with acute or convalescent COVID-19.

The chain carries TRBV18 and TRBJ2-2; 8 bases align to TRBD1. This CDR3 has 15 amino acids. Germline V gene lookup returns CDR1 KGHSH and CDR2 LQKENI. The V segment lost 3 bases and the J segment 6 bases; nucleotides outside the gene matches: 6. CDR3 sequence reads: CASSPLRQGSGELFF. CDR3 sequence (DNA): TGTGCCAGCTCACCCCTACGACAGGGGTCCGGGGAGCTGTTTTTT.

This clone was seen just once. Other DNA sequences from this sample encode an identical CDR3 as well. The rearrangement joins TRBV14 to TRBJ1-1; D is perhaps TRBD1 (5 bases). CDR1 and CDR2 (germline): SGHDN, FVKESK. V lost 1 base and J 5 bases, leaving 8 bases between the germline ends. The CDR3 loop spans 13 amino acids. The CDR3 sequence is CASSQGQGTEAFF. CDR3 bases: TGTGCCAGCAGCCAAGGGCAGGGAACTGAAGCTTTCTTT.

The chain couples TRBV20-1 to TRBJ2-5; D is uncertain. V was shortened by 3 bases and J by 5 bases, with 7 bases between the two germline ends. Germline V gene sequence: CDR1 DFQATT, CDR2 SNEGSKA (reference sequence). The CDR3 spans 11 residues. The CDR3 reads CSASFGETQYF. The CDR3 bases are TGCAGTGCTAGTTTCGGGGAGACCCAGTACTTC.

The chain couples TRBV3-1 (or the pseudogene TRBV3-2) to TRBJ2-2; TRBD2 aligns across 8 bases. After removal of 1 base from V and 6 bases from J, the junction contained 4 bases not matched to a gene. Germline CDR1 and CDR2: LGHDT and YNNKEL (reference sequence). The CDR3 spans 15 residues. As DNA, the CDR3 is TGTGCCAGCAGCCAAGCCCGACTAGCGCCCGGGGAGCTGTTTTTT. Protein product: CASSQARLAPGELFF.

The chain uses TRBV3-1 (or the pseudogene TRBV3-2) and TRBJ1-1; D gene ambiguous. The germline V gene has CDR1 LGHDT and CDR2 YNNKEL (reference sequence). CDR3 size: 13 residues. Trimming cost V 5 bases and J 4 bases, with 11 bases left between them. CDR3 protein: CASSTGLGTEAFF. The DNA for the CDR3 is TGTGCCAGCAGCACCGGGTTGGGCACTGAAGCTTTCTTT.

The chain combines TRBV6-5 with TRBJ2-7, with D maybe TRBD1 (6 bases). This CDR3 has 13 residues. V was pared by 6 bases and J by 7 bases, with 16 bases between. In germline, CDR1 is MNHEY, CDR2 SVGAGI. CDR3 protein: CASSPQGIGEQYF. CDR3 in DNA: TGTGCCAGCAGCCCACAGGGAATAGGGGAGCAGTACTTC.

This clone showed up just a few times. The CDR3 DNA follows: TGTGCCAGCAGCAGGACCCGACAGGTCTCTGGAAACACCATATATTTT. Its protein product is CASSRTRQVSGNTIYF. The chain employs TRBV11-2 and TRBJ1-3, with TRBD1 as a possible D gene (6 bases). Germline CDR1 is SGHAT and CDR2 is FQNNGV. Trimming left V 5 bases short and J 0 bases short, with 14 bases between. CDR3 length: 16 amino acids. The variable domain in full, with the rest retrieved from reference TRBV11-2 and TRBJ1-3, is EAGVAQSPRYKIIEKRQSVAFWCNPISGHATLYWYQQILGQGPKLLIQFQNNGVVDDSQLPKDRFSAERLKGVDSTLKIQPAKLEDSAVYLCASSRTRQVSGNTIYFGEGSWLTVV.

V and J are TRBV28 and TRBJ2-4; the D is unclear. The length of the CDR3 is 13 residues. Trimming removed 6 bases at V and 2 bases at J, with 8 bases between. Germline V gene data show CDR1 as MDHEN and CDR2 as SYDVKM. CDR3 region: CASRARSKNIQYF. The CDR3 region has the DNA TGTGCCAGCAGGGCTAGGTCCAAAAACATTCAGTACTTC.